The 26 T cell receptor beta chains in this list originate from one sample, sequenced in a study. One entry per CDR3 protein results from TCRdb running MiXCR on the RT-PCR reads. Of fewer than 800,000 distinct CDR3 sequences in the sample, approximately 14% are singletons; the top ten hold 3.6%. The source material was memory CD4+ T cells from blood. These receptors came from a female donor in good health, serving as a healthy control.

The chain has TRBV10-3 and TRBJ2-5, with 8 bases lining up with TRBD2. Germline CDR1 and CDR2: ENHRY and SYGVKD. V lost 3 bases, J lost 4 bases, and 13 bases stayed unmatched. The CDR3 consists of 17 residues. The CDR3 nucleotides are TGTGCCATCAGTGACCCCGGGACTAGATCCTCGCGAGAGACCCAGTACTTC. It encodes CAISDPGTRSSRETQYF.

This clonotype was detected many times. V usage is TRBV10-3 and J usage is TRBJ2-1, with D tentatively TRBD1 (5 bases). V shed 5 bases and J shed 5 bases, with 13 bases lying between them. There are 14 residues in the CDR3. CDR1 is ENHRY and CDR2 is SYGVKD in the germline V gene. The CDR3 bases are TGTGCCATCAGTCGAAGCGACAGCGACAATGAGCAGTTCTTC. This codes for CAISRSDSDNEQFF.

This clonotype was detected only a few times. The CDR3 loop is CASSVRDKSYEQYF. In DNA, the CDR3 is TGTGCCAGCAGCGTCCGGGACAAGAGCTACGAGCAGTACTTC. V gene TRBV7-2 combines with J gene TRBJ2-7; possibly TRBD1 for D (6 bases). This CDR3 is 14 amino acids long. Trimming removed 5 bases at V and 3 bases at J, with 14 bases between. The germline V gene encodes CDR1 SGHTA and CDR2 FQGNSA. The entire variable domain, with the rest obtained from reference TRBV7-2 and TRBJ2-7, is as follows: GAGVSQSPSNKVTEKGKDVELRCDPISGHTALYWYRQSLGQGLEFLIYFQGNSAPDKSGLPSDRFSAERTGGSVSTLTIQRTQQEDSAVYLCASSVRDKSYEQYFGPGTRLTVT.

This clonotype has at least ten counts. The CDR3 DNA reads TGTGCCTCCTCGACTAGCGGGAGTCAGTTCTTC. It codes for CASSTSGSQFF. The chain couples TRBV30 to TRBJ2-1, with 12 bases matching TRBD2. V lost 7 bases, J lost 13 bases, and 5 bases stayed unmatched. Per the germline V gene, CDR1 is GTSNPN and CDR2 is SVGIG (reference sequence). The CDR3 runs 11 residues.

This clonotype was observed a few times. The genes are TRBV5-6 and TRBJ2-1, with 7 bases identical to TRBD1. Germline V gene data show CDR1 as SGHDT and CDR2 as YYEEEE. With V trimmed by 0 bases and J by 4 bases, 4 bases remained unmatched. CDR3 length: 15 residues. CDR3 amino acids: CASSLAGQLYNEQFF. The CDR3 region has the DNA TGTGCCAGCAGCTTGGCGGGACAGCTTTACAATGAGCAGTTCTTC.

The chain couples TRBV6-1 to TRBJ1-2, with D unresolved. The V and J ends lost 8 bases and 4 bases respectively, with 17 bases between them. The CDR3 has 14 residues. Germline values: CDR1 MNHNS, CDR2 SASEGT. CDR3 coding DNA: TGTGCCAGCGGGGAAGGACCCCACAGCTATGGCTACACCTTC. Encoded protein: CASGEGPHSYGYTF.

This clonotype was counted only a few times. The rearrangement links TRBV20-1 to TRBJ2-1, with a tentative D call TRBD2 (5 bases). The ends were cut back, 2 bases at V and 6 bases at J, with 17 bases in the middle. This CDR3 spans 15 amino acids. CDR1 is DFQATT and CDR2 is SNEGSKA in the germline V gene (reference sequence). The CDR3 nucleotides are TGCAGTGCTAGACTGAGGACTCGCGACCTCAATGAGCAGTTCTTC. Its protein product is CSARLRTRDLNEQFF.

This clonotype was seen just once. The genes are TRBV12-3 or TRBV12-4 and TRBJ2-6; 9 bases match TRBD1. Trimming at V came to 6 bases and at J to 4 bases, leaving 7 bases not matched to a gene. The CDR3 is 16 amino acids. CDR3 amino acids: CASSTGGAAGANVLTF. The CDR3 bases are TGTGCCAGCAGCACAGGGGGCGCGGCCGGGGCCAACGTCCTGACTTTC.

This sequence joins TRBV10-3 and TRBJ2-2; 10 bases match TRBD2. J lost 6 bases, V lost 6 bases, and 4 bases had no gene match. The germline CDR1 and CDR2 sequences are ENHRY and SYGVKD. This CDR3 is built from 14 residues. The CDR3 region has the DNA TGTGCCATCAGGAGCGGGAGGGACTCCGGGGAGCTGTTTTTT. Protein: CAIRSGRDSGELFF.

In its sample, this clonotype was seen a few times. The V and J genes are TRBV29-1 and TRBJ2-7, with TRBD1 matching over 7 bases. Trimming cost V 3 bases and J 5 bases; bases outside gene matches: 7. Germline lookup yields CDR1 SQVTM and CDR2 ANQGSEA. The CDR3 totals 13 residues. CDR3 loop: CSVDPIQGNEQYF. CDR3 DNA: TGCAGCGTTGATCCTATACAGGGGAACGAGCAGTACTTC.

This clonotype has only one observation. The chain couples TRBV18 to TRBJ1-5; 7 positions agree with TRBD1. Germline CDR1 is KGHSH and CDR2 is LQKENI. V lost 1 base to trimming and J lost 2 bases; unmatched junction nucleotides: 2. CDR3 length equals 15 residues. The CDR3 coding sequence is TGTGCCAGCTCACCACACCAGGGGGGCAATCAGCCCCAGCATTTT. Translation gives CASSPHQGGNQPQHF.

The chain has TRBV18 and TRBJ2-2, with 8 bases identical to TRBD2. Germline-derived CDR1 and CDR2 are KGHSH and LQKENI. Trimming cost V 5 bases and J 9 bases; bases outside gene matches: 11. The CDR3 length is 15 residues. The CDR3 spells CASSAGTSNHRELFF. CDR3 DNA sequence: TGTGCCAGCTCAGCCGGGACTAGTAATCACAGGGAGCTGTTTTTT. The full variable domain, with the rest looked up from reference TRBV18 and TRBJ2-2, is NAGVMQNPRHLVRRRGQEARLRCSPMKGHSHVYWYRQLPEEGLKFMVYLQKENIIDESGMPKERFSAEFPKEGPSILRIQQVVRGDSAAYFCASSAGTSNHRELFFGEGSRLTVL.

A few counts support this clonotype. No DNA is shown, since the ends of the CDR3 on it are uncertain; the CDR3 is the one TCRdb lists. The chain carries TRBV29-1 and TRBJ1-1; the table's D call, TRBD1, was not checked against the DNA. Germline V CDR1 and CDR2: SQVTM, ANQGSEA. The CDR3 comprises 13 residues, both ends counted. The CDR3 loop is CSVEWGPGAVTFF.

This rearrangement joins TRBV20-1 to TRBJ2-5; 7 positions agree with TRBD2. The CDR3 spans 16 residues. With V trimmed by 1 base and J by 5 bases, 13 bases remained unmatched. The germline V gene has CDR1 DFQATT and CDR2 SNEGSKA (reference sequence). The CDR3 DNA reads TGCAGTGCTAGAGCGGCAGCGGGATGTCCGAGGGAGACCCAGTACTTC. It yields the protein CSARAAAGCPRETQYF.

A few counts support this clonotype. This sequence joins TRBV24-1 and TRBJ2-2; perhaps TRBD1 as D (6 bases). Germline V gene lookup returns CDR1 KGHDR and CDR2 SFDVKD. The CDR3 length is 17 residues. Trimming took off 4 bases at V and 2 bases at J, with 16 bases between the two ends. This CDR3 is CATSEFSGTRNTGELFF. The CDR3 DNA reads as TGTGCCACCAGTGAGTTCTCCGGGACACGAAACACCGGGGAGCTGTTTTTT.

The table lists this clonotype with many counts. The gene calls are TRBV9 and TRBJ2-1; maybe TRBD2 (6 bases). In germline, CDR1 is SGDLS, CDR2 YYNGEE. The CDR3 spans 15 residues. V was clipped by 0 bases and J by 3 bases, with 10 bases between them. The CDR3 reads CASSVGAGSYNEQFF. Here the CDR3 DNA reads TGTGCCAGCAGCGTAGGCGCGGGAAGCTACAATGAGCAGTTCTTC.

This clonotype occurred a few times. The CDR3 DNA reads TGTGCCAGCAGCCTTACCGGGACTAGCATAAAGAGCACAGATACGCAGTATTTT. This gives the protein CASSLTGTSIKSTDTQYF. The V and J genes are TRBV9 and TRBJ2-3; 9 nucleotides line up with TRBD2. CDR1 and CDR2 (germline): SGDLS, YYNGEE. Trimming at V came to 4 bases and at J to 0 bases, leaving 12 bases not matched to a gene. The CDR3 has 18 amino acids.

The chain has TRBV19 and TRBJ2-7, with a weak D call TRBD2 (6 bases). Germline V gives CDR1 LNHDA, CDR2 SQIVND (reference sequence). V lost 5 bases and J lost 2, with 10 bases in between. This CDR3 region has 13 residues. CDR3 in amino acids: CASSPEGTYEQYF. The DNA for the CDR3 is TGTGCCAGTAGTCCGGAGGGAACCTACGAGCAGTACTTC.

This clonotype was detected a few times. The gene calls are TRBV5-1 and TRBJ2-2, with 9 bases that match TRBD1. Germline values: CDR1 SGHRS, CDR2 YFSETQ. V lost 1 base to trimming and J lost 8 bases; unmatched junction nucleotides: 6. The CDR3 covers 15 residues. CDR3 nucleotide sequence: TGCGCCAGCAGCTTGCGGGACAGGGCGCGTGGGGAGCTGTTTTTT. It yields the protein CASSLRDRARGELFF.

This clonotype was seen more than once but under ten times. The chain carries TRBV4-3 and TRBJ2-5, with 16 bases that match TRBD2. The length of the CDR3 is 17 residues. Germline lookup yields CDR1 LGHNA and CDR2 YSLEER. V lost 4 bases, J lost 5 bases, and 7 bases stayed unmatched. CDR3 loop: CASSPGTSGGAFETQYF. The CDR3 DNA reads as TGCGCCAGCAGCCCCGGGACTAGCGGGGGGGCGTTCGAGACCCAGTACTTC.

This rearrangement joins TRBV3-1 to TRBJ2-5; D is perhaps TRBD1 or TRBD2 (5 bases each). Germline V CDR1 and CDR2: LGHDT, YNNKEL (reference sequence). CDR3 length: 13 residues. V was cut by 0 bases and J by 7 bases, with 9 bases left in between. CDR3 DNA sequence: TGTGCCAGCAGCCAAGAGCCGGGACGGACCCAGTACTTC. Its protein is CASSQEPGRTQYF.

V usage is TRBV4-2 and J usage is TRBJ2-1; 7 bases are shared with TRBD2. There are 15 residues in the CDR3. Germline V gene lookup returns CDR1 LGHNA and CDR2 YNFKEQ. J gave up 5 bases and V 2 bases, and 6 bases lay outside the gene matches. CDR3 nucleotides: TGTGCCAGCAGCCAAAACCGGGAGGAAGACAATGAGCAGTTCTTC. It encodes CASSQNREEDNEQFF.

The chain links TRBV19 to TRBJ2-5; a weak D match, TRBD1 (5 bases). CDR3 length: 15 amino acids. Germline V gene data show CDR1 as LNHDA and CDR2 as SQIVND (reference sequence). V was shortened by 5 bases and J by 5 bases, with 18 bases between the two germline ends. The CDR3 DNA reads TGTGCCAGTAGTGTGACAGCCACCGGCCAGGAGACCCAGTACTTC. Translation gives CASSVTATGQETQYF.

This clonotype was observed a few times. The chain links TRBV6-7 to TRBJ1-5; 8 bases are a match to TRBD1. TRBV6-7 is identified as an open reading frame with a role that is uncertain. CDR3 size: 16 residues. V lost 1 base to trimming and J lost 6 bases; unmatched junction nucleotides: 8. Written as DNA, the CDR3 is TGTGCCAGCAGTTACTGCCAGGGGGCAGATAGTCAGCCCCAGCATTTT. It specifies CASSYCQGADSQPQHF.

This sequence joins TRBV2 and TRBJ1-6, with a possible D match to TRBD1 (6 bases). V shed 6 bases and J shed 7 bases, with 19 bases lying between them. Germline CDR1 reads SNHLY; CDR2 reads FYNNEI. The CDR3 sequence is 16 residues long. The CDR3 is CASRPRKGGGNSPLHF. DNA of the CDR3: TGTGCCAGCAGGCCCCGAAAGGGGGGGGGGAATTCACCCCTCCACTTT.

This clonotype was detected many times. V usage is TRBV12-3 or TRBV12-4 and J usage is TRBJ1-5; D may be TRBD1 (5 bases). Deletions cut 6 bases from V and 7 bases from J, with 13 bases between. This CDR3 contains 13 residues. CDR3 residues: CASSREMLQPQHF. CDR3 nucleotides: TGTGCCAGCAGCAGGGAGATGTTGCAGCCCCAGCATTTT.